The 25 T cell receptor beta chains below come from one sample, sequenced in a study of cytomegalovirus exposure and HLA in healthy donors. This PCR relied on a set of 60 Vbeta primers and 13 Jbeta primers. Produced via immunoSEQ multiplex PCR; TCRdb's table is partial and in-frame only. The sample yields about 73,000 clones, 75% seen once. The material sequenced was PBMCs. The receptors were sampled from a man aged 65-85 years in good health and CMV-seronegative.

This clone was counted a few times. The J gene is TRBJ2-1, the V gene TRBV2; maybe TRBD2 (5 bases). The CDR3 loop spans 13 amino acids. Germline values: CDR1 SNHLY, CDR2 FYNNEI. V lost 8 bases and J 6 bases, leaving 14 bases between the germline ends. For the CDR3, the DNA is TGTGCCAGCTTCACGACTATCCCCAATGAGCAGTTCTTC. Encoded protein: CASFTTIPNEQFF.

This chain joins TRBV6-5 and TRBJ2-3, with 11 bases fitting TRBD2. This CDR3 spans 14 amino acids. The germline CDR1 and CDR2 sequences are MNHEY and SVGAGI. Trimming cost V 2 bases and J 5 bases; bases outside gene matches: 0. CDR3 loop: CASSYTSGRDTQYF. The CDR3 DNA is TGTGCCAGCAGTTACACTAGCGGGAGAGATACGCAGTATTTT.

The gene calls are TRBV4-3 and TRBJ2-3; 11 bases are shared with TRBD2. Germline V gene data show CDR1 as LGHNA and CDR2 as YSLEER. This CDR3 has 19 amino acids. J lost 2 bases, V lost 2 bases, and 12 bases had no gene match. The CDR3 loop is CASSQNPLAGGGDTDTQYF. In nucleotides, the CDR3 is TGCGCCAGCAGCCAAAATCCCCTAGCGGGGGGCGGAGACACAGATACGCAGTATTTT.

V and J are TRBV10-3 and TRBJ2-7, with 14 bases fitting TRBD2. J lost 5 bases, V lost 6 bases, and 3 bases had no gene match. This CDR3 has 14 residues. Germline V gene lookup returns CDR1 ENHRY and CDR2 SYGVKD. The chain's CDR3 is CAIRPGLAGDEQYF. In DNA, the CDR3 is TGTGCCATCAGGCCGGGACTAGCGGGAGACGAGCAGTACTTC.

Notes on this clone: Compared with germline, one end of the junction differs, possibly owing to a read error. The chain combines TRBV7-7 with TRBJ2-3; D remains unclear. The CDR3 length is 13 residues. Germline CDR1 and CDR2: SSHAT and FNYEAQ (reference sequence). In nucleotides, the CDR3 is TGTGCTAGCAGCCCGTGGGCAGGCGATACGCAGTATTTT. Residues: CASSPWAGDTQYF.

The chain uses TRBV11-2 and TRBJ1-6; D gene uncertain. Trimming stripped 6 bases from V and 9 bases from J, with 9 bases between. The CDR3 has 12 residues. CDR1 is SGHAT, CDR2 FQNNGV, per germline. Written as DNA, the CDR3 is TGTGCCAGCAGTATAACGGGTTCACCCCTCCACTTT. Protein sequence: CASSITGSPLHF.

The chain carries TRBV2 and TRBJ1-5, with D uncertain. V lost 6 bases and J 4 bases, leaving 13 bases between the germline ends. CDR3 length: 14 residues. Germline CDR1 and CDR2: SNHLY and FYNNEI. The CDR3: CASSGLDLNQPQHF. CDR3 sequence (DNA): TGTGCCAGCAGCGGACTGGACCTAAATCAGCCCCAGCATTTT.

The V and J genes are TRBV19 and TRBJ1-2; a possible D gene is TRBD1 (6 bases). Germline V gene sequence: CDR1 LNHDA, CDR2 SQIVND (reference sequence). The CDR3 runs to 13 residues. The germline V and J ends were trimmed by 8 bases and 4 bases, with 14 bases remaining between them. DNA of the CDR3: TGTGCCAGTGGGGGCGACAGGCTCTATGGCTACACCTTC. This sequence encodes CASGGDRLYGYTF.

The rearrangement links TRBV4-1 to TRBJ2-1; 11 bases agree with TRBD2. The J segment lost 5 bases and the V segment lost 5 bases, leaving 11 bases of the junction unmatched. The CDR3 runs to 17 residues. Per the germline V gene, CDR1 is MGHRA and CDR2 is YSYEKL. The DNA for the CDR3 is TGCGCCAGCAGCTACCGACCGGGACTAGCGGAAAACAATGAGCAGTTCTTC. Translated, it gives CASSYRPGLAENNEQFF.

J is TRBJ1-2 and V is TRBV28, with 9 bases fitting TRBD1. Trimming took 2 bases from V and 2 from J; bases not matched to a gene: 18. The CDR3 sequence is 20 residues long. Germline-derived CDR1 and CDR2 are MDHEN and SYDVKM. For the CDR3, the DNA is TGTGCCAGCAGTTTAAGCGGAGTGGGGACAGGGCGATTCGGGAACTATGGCTACACCTTC. This encodes CASSLSGVGTGRFGNYGYTF.

V usage is TRBV10-1 and J usage is TRBJ1-2, with 10 bases aligning to TRBD1. V lost 6 bases and J lost 5; bases outside the gene matches: 3. The CDR3 runs to 13 residues. CDR1 and CDR2 (germline): WNHNN, SYGVQD (reference sequence). The CDR3 nucleotides read TGCGCCAGCAGCCGGGACAGGGGTTATGGCTACACCTTC. Encoded protein: CASSRDRGYGYTF.

This chain joins TRBV6-1 and TRBJ1-1, with a possible D match to TRBD1 (5 bases). Germline loops: CDR1 MNHNS, CDR2 SASEGT. This CDR3 has 15 residues. V lost 2 bases to trimming and J lost 7 bases, with 17 bases between them. CDR3 sequence: CASSEQRWGLVEAFF. CDR3 coding DNA: TGTGCCAGCAGTGAACAGAGGTGGGGACTCGTTGAAGCTTTCTTT.

V and J are TRBV5-1 and TRBJ2-7, with TRBD1 as a possible D gene (6 bases). CDR3 size: 14 residues. Germline V gene sequence: CDR1 SGHRS, CDR2 YFSETQ. The V and J ends lost 4 bases and 3 bases respectively, with 14 bases between them. CDR3 sequence: CASSLRTEFYEQYF. CDR3 nucleotides: TGCGCCAGCAGCCTCCGGACAGAGTTCTACGAGCAGTACTTC.

This clone was seen a handful of times. V and J are TRBV5-1 and TRBJ2-7; D possibly corresponds to TRBD1 (6 bases). Trimming shortened V by 0 bases and J by 0 bases, and 13 bases separated the two germline ends. Germline CDR1 and CDR2: SGHRS and YFSETQ. The CDR3 extends over 16 amino acids. The CDR3 loop reads CASSLAGGQPSYEQYF. DNA for the CDR3: TGCGCCAGCAGCTTGGCCGGCGGACAGCCCTCCTACGAGCAGTACTTC.

This clone is a singleton in its sample. The chain combines TRBV25-1 with TRBJ2-5; 10 bases line up with TRBD1. This CDR3 has 17 amino acids. V lost 5 bases and J lost 5; bases outside the gene matches: 14. The germline V gene encodes CDR1 MGHDK and CDR2 SYGVNS. Here the CDR3 reads CASSPPPGQGRMETQYF. In DNA form, the CDR3 reads TGTGCCAGCAGTCCCCCGCCGGGACAGGGGAGGATGGAGACCCAGTACTTC.

CDR3 amino acids: CASSSQGAGNQPQHF. The CDR3 coding sequence is TGTGCCAGCAGCTCACAGGGGGCGGGCAATCAGCCCCAGCATTTT. The chain recombines TRBV7-2 with TRBJ1-5, with 9 bases that match TRBD1. The trim removed 4 bases at V and 2 bases at J, leaving 3 bases unmatched. The CDR3 consists of 15 residues. From germline, CDR1 is SGHTA and CDR2 FQGNSA.

The chain carries TRBV23-1 and TRBJ2-5; D perhaps matches TRBD1 (6 bases). TRBV23-1 is classed as an ORF, of uncertain function. The CDR3 totals 14 residues. The V gene lost 7 bases and the J gene lost 5 bases, with 17 bases spanning the gap. The CDR3 reads CASTTGPGEETQYF. The CDR3 DNA reads TGCGCCAGCACAACAGGGCCAGGGGAGGAGACCCAGTACTTC.

The rearrangement uses TRBV18 and TRBJ2-3; D perhaps matches TRBD2 (6 bases). Looked up from germline, CDR1 is KGHSH and CDR2 is LQKENI. The V gene lost 1 base and the J gene lost 2 bases, with 13 bases spanning the gap. The CDR3 sequence is 16 residues long. CDR3 amino acids: CASSPQASAYTDTQYF. CDR3 DNA: TGTGCCAGCTCACCACAAGCTAGCGCCTACACAGATACGCAGTATTTT.

The J gene is TRBJ2-7, the V gene TRBV18; 7 nucleotides align to TRBD1. The J segment lost 5 bases and the V segment lost 1 base, leaving 5 bases of the junction unmatched. Germline V gene sequence: CDR1 KGHSH, CDR2 LQKENI. This CDR3 contains 14 residues. CDR3 residues: CASSPRATGNEQYF. For the CDR3, the DNA is TGTGCCAGCTCACCACGCGCGACAGGGAACGAGCAGTACTTC.

The chain recombines TRBV28 with TRBJ1-3, with 7 bases identical to TRBD1. The CDR3 extends over 16 amino acids. V was pared by 5 bases and J by 0 bases, with 7 bases of the junction left unmatched. Germline values: CDR1 MDHEN, CDR2 SYDVKM. In DNA form, the CDR3 reads TGTGCCAGCAGTCCCCGACAGGGCCGCTCTGGAAACACCATATATTTT. Protein product: CASSPRQGRSGNTIYF.

The J gene is TRBJ1-4, the V gene TRBV30, with 7 positions matching TRBD1. V was pared by 6 bases and J by 0 bases, with 4 bases of the junction left unmatched. Germline values: CDR1 GTSNPN, CDR2 SVGIG (reference sequence). The CDR3 length is 14 residues. CDR3 sequence: CACSQGATNEKLFF. The CDR3 coding sequence is TGTGCCTGTTCCCAGGGGGCAACTAATGAAAAACTGTTTTTT.

The chain employs TRBV28 and TRBJ1-6; 10 positions match TRBD1. The V and J ends lost 5 bases and 11 bases, in that order; junction bases with no gene match: 9. In germline, CDR1 is MDHEN, CDR2 SYDVKM. The CDR3 loop spans 15 amino acids. The CDR3 DNA is TGTGCCAGCAGTAAGCAGACAGGGGGCACGGCACCCCTCCACTTT. Protein sequence: CASSKQTGGTAPLHF.

The chain links TRBV25-1 to TRBJ2-7, with 10 bases fitting TRBD1. Per germline, CDR1 MGHDK and CDR2 SYGVNS. V shed 5 bases, J shed 6 bases, and the junction held 13 bases outside the gene matches. This CDR3 has 16 amino acids. The CDR3: CASSSDFGTGVGEQYF. The CDR3 DNA reads as TGTGCCAGCAGTTCGGACTTTGGGACAGGGGTGGGCGAGCAGTACTTC.

This rearrangement joins TRBV6-6 to TRBJ1-1; D unclear. Germline V gives CDR1 MNHNY, CDR2 SVGAGI (reference sequence). CDR3 length: 14 residues. Trimming pared 6 bases from V and 1 base from J, leaving 12 bases between. The DNA of the CDR3 is TGTGCCAGCAGGACGCTGGGCACGAACACTGAAGCTTTCTTT. Amino acids: CASRTLGTNTEAFF.

This clone was counted a few times. The chain couples TRBV5-5 to TRBJ2-1; D may be TRBD1 (5 bases). The CDR3 consists of 16 residues. Germline V gene sequence: CDR1 SGHKS, CDR2 YYEKEE (reference sequence). V lost 4 bases and J 4 bases, leaving 18 bases between the germline ends. CDR3 DNA sequence: TGTGCCAGCAGCACGTATCACAGGCGGTCTTACAATGAGCAGTTCTTC. The encoded protein is CASSTYHRRSYNEQFF.